The entry that follows covers one T cell receptor (beta chain) sequence. This record belongs to a study of blood T cell repertoires in COVID-19. The wider study: From T cells, B-cell-depleted T cells, or PBMCs came the material, which was cDNA or gDNA.

Sequencing used immunoSEQ multiplex PCR; TCRdb keeps in-frame clones, though not all of them. Altogether some 270,000 clones are present, approximately 86% being singletons, with the ten largest covering about 10%. Germline trimming cut 5 bases from V and 6 bases from J; bases unmatched to any gene: 14. The CDR3 is 17 residues long. The V gene's germline CDR1 is SGHNT and CDR2 YENEEA. The V call is TRBV11-3, the J call TRBJ2-1; TRBD2 matches 9 bases. Specimen: peripheral blood. The TCR sequence derives from a man aged 40-49 years with active or convalescent COVID-19. CDR3 sequence reads: CASSPGVAASGVNEQFF. Here the CDR3 DNA reads TGTGCCAGCAGCCCCGGGGTTGCGGCTAGCGGGGTCAATGAGCAGTTCTTC. Based on the CDR3 plus reference TRBV11-3 and TRBJ2-1, the full variable domain is EAGVVQSPRYKIIEKKQPVAFWCNPISGHNTLYWYLQNLGQGPELLIRYENEEAVDDSQLPKDRFSAERLKGVDSTLKIQPAELGDSAVYLCASSPGVAASGVNEQFFGPGTRLTVL.